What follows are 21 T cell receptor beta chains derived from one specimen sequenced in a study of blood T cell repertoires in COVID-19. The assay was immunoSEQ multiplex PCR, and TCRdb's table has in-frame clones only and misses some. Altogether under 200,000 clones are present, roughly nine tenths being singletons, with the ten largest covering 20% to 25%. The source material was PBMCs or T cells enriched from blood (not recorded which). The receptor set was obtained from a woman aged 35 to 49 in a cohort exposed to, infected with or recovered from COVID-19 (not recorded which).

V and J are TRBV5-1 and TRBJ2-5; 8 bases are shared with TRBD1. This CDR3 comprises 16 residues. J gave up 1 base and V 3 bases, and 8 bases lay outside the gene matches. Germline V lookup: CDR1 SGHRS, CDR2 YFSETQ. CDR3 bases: TGCGCCAGCAGCTCGCAGGGGGCCCTAATCCAAGAGACCCAGTACTTC. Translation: CASSSQGALIQETQYF.

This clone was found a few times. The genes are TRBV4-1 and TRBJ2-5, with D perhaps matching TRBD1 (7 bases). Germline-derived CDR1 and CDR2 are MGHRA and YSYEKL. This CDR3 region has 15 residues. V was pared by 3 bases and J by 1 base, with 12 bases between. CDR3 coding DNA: TGCGCCAGCAGCCAGGGGGGACAGCTCCAAGAGACCCAGTACTTC. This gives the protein CASSQGGQLQETQYF.

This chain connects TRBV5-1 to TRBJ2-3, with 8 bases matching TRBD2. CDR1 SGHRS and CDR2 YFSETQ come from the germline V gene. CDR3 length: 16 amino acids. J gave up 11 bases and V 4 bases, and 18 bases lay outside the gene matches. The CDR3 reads CASSPDGGALDQGQYF. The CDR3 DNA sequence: TGCGCCAGCAGCCCTGACGGGGGGGCCTTGGACCAAGGGCAGTATTTT.

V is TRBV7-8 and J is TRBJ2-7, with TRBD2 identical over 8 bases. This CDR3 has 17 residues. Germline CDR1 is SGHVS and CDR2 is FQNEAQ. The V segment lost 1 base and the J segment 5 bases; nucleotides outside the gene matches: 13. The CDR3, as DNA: TGTGCCAGCAGCTTAGGGACAGCGGGAGAGGCCTCAAACGAGCAGTACTTC. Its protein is CASSLGTAGEASNEQYF.

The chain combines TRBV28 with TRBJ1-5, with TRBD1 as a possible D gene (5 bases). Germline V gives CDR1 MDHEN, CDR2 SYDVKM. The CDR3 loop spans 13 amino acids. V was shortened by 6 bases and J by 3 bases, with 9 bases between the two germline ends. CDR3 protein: CASRSGYNQPQHF. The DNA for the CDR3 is TGTGCCAGCAGGTCAGGGTACAATCAGCCCCAGCATTTT. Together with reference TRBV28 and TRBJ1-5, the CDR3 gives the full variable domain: DVKVTQSSRYLVKRTGEKVFLECVQDMDHENMFWYRQDPGLGLRLIYFSYDVKMKEKGDIPEGYSVSREKKERFSLILESASTNQTSMYLCASRSGYNQPQHFGDGTRLSIL.

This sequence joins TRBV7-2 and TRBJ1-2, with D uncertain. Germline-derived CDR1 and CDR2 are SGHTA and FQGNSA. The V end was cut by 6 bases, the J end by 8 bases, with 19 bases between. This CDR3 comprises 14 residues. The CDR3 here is CASSYNPGFDGYTF. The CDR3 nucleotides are TGTGCCAGCAGTTACAATCCAGGTTTCGACGGCTACACCTTC.

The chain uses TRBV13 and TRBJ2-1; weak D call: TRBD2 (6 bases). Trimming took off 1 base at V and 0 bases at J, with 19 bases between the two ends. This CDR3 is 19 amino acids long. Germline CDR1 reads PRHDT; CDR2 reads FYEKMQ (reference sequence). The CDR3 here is CASSLVGGRPESSYNEQFF. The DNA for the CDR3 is TGTGCCAGCAGCTTAGTTGGTGGGAGGCCCGAAAGCTCCTACAATGAGCAGTTCTTC.

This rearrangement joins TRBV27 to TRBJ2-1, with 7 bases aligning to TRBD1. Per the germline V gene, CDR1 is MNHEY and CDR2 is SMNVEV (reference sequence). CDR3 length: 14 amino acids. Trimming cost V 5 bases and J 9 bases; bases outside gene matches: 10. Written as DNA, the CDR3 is TGTGCCAGCAGTAAACAGGGGTTGACGGCTGAGCAGTTCTTC. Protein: CASSKQGLTAEQFF.

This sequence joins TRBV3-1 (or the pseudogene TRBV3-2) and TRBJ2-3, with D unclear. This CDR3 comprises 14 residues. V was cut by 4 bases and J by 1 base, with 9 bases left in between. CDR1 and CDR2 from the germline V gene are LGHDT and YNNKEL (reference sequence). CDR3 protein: CASSPDARTDTQYF. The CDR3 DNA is TGTGCCAGCAGCCCAGATGCGCGCACAGATACGCAGTATTTT.

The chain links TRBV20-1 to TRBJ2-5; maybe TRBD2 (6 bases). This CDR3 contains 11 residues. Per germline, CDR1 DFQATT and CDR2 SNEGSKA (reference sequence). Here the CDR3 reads CTAGLEETQYF. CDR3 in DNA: TGCACTGCGGGACTCGAAGAGACCCAGTACTTC.

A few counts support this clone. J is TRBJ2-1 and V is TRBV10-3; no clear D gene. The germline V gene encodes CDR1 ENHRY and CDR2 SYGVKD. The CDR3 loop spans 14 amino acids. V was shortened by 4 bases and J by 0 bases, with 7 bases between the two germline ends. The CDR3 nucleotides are TGTGCCATCAGTGTTACTGGCTCCTACAATGAGCAGTTCTTC. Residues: CAISVTGSYNEQFF.

DNA for the CDR3: TGTGCCAGCAGTTTAGCCGGCAGGGAGGAACTGTTTTTT. Translated: CASSLAGREELFF. The chain links TRBV12-3 or TRBV12-4 to TRBJ1-4; D possibly corresponds to TRBD1 (5 bases). Deletions cut 0 bases from V and 12 bases from J, with 11 bases between. There are 13 residues in the CDR3.

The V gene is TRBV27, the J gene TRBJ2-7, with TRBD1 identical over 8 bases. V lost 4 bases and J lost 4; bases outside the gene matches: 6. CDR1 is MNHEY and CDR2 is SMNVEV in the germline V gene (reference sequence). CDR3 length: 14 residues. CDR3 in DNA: TGTGCCAGCAGTTGGGCAGGGGGCGAATACGAGCAGTACTTC. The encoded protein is CASSWAGGEYEQYF.

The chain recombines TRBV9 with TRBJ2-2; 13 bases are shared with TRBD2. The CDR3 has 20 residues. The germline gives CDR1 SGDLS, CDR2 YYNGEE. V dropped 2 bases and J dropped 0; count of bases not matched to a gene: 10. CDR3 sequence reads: CASSVRQGLAGIANTGELFF. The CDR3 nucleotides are TGTGCCAGCAGCGTCAGACAGGGACTAGCGGGAATCGCGAACACCGGGGAGCTGTTTTTT.

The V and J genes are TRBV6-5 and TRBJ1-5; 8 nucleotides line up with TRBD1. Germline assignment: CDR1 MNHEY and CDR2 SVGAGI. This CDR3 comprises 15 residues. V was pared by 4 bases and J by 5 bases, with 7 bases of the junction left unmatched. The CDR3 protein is CASSWQGADHQPQHF. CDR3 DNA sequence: TGTGCCAGCAGTTGGCAGGGGGCGGACCATCAGCCCCAGCATTTT.

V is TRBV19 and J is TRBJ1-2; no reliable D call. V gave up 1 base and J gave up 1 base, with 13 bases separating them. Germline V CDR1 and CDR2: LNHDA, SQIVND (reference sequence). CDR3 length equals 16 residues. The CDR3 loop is CASSIGGRVLNYGYTF. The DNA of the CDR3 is TGTGCCAGTAGTATAGGAGGCCGGGTCCTTAACTATGGCTACACCTTC.

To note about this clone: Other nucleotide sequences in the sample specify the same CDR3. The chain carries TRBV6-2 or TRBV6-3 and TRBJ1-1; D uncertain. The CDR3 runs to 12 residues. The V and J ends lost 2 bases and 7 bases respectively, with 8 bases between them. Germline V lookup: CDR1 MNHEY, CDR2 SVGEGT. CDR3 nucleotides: TGTGCCAGCAGTTACGGTAGCAGTGAAGCTTTCTTT. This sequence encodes CASSYGSSEAFF.

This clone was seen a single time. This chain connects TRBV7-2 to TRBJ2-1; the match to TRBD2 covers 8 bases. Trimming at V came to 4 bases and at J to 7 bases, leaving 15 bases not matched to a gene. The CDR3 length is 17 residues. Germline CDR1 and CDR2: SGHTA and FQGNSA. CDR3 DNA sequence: TGTGCCAGCAGCTCACAAGGACCGGGTCCGGGGGGGAATGAGCAGTTCTTC. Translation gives CASSSQGPGPGGNEQFF.

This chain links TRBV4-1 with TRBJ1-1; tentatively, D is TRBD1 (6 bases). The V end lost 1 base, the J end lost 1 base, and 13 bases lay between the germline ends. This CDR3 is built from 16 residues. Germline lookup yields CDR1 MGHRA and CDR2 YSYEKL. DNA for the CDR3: TGCGCCAGCAGCCAAGGGGTGGGCAGGGGGAACACTGAAGCTTTCTTT. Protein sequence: CASSQGVGRGNTEAFF.

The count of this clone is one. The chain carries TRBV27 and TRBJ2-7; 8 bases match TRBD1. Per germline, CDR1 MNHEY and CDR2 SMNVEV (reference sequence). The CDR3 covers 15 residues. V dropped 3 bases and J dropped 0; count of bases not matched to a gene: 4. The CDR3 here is CASSLKGTGSYEQYF. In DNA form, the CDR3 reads TGTGCCAGCAGTTTGAAGGGGACAGGCTCCTACGAGCAGTACTTC.

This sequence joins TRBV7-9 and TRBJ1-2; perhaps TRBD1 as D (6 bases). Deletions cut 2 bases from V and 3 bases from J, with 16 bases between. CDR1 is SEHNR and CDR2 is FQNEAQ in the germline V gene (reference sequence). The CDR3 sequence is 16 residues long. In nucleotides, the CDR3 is TGTGCCAGCAGCTTATATCCGGCGGGGGCTTACTATGGCTACACCTTC. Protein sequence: CASSLYPAGAYYGYTF.